The 5 T cell receptor beta chains in this list originate from one sample, sequenced in a study of Graves' ophthalmopathy and Graves' hyperthyroidism. Amplification of the TCR beta CDR3 regions used RNA transcripts (as template). Investigators did first-round RT-PCR with HTBI primers, then second-round multiplex PCR. TCRdb recomputed calls from the multiplex PCR reads with MiXCR, one row per CDR3 protein. The repertoire holds about 240,000 distinct CDR3 sequences, with roughly 50% as singletons. Sequenced input: peripheral blood. The receptor source for this set is an adult man with Graves' ophthalmopathy.

The genes are TRBV7-2 and TRBJ2-7; the D is unclear. The V gene lost 5 bases and the J gene lost 2 bases, with 10 bases spanning the gap. This CDR3 region has 13 residues. Germline V gene lookup returns CDR1 SGHTA and CDR2 FQGNSA. CDR3: CASSPELTYEQYF. DNA of the CDR3: TGTGCCAGCAGCCCGGAACTTACCTACGAGCAGTACTTC.

For this clonotype: One junction end does not reproduce the germline sequence, and a read error may be involved. The rearrangement uses TRBV18 and TRBJ2-5; possibly TRBD1 for D (5 bases). The germline V gene has CDR1 KGHSH and CDR2 LQKENI. CDR3 size: 14 residues. CDR3 sequence (DNA): TGTGCCAGCTCACCACGGACATACCAGGAGACCCAGTACTTC. Translation: CASSPRTYQETQYF.

This clonotype turned up a few times. This chain links TRBV9 with TRBJ2-5, with TRBD1 matching 7 bases. Trimming cost V 0 bases and J 3 bases; bases outside gene matches: 2. There are 14 residues in the CDR3. The germline CDR1 and CDR2 sequences are SGDLS and YYNGEE. CDR3 residues: CASSVGTGEETQYF. The DNA for the CDR3 is TGTGCCAGCAGCGTAGGAACAGGGGAAGAGACCCAGTACTTC. Looking up the rest from reference TRBV9 and TRBJ2-5 gives the full variable domain: DSGVTQTPKHLITATGQRVTLRCSPRSGDLSVYWYQQSLDQGLQFLIQYYNGEERAKGNILERFSAQQFPDLHSELNLSSLELGDSALYFCASSVGTGEETQYFGPGTRLLVL.

This chain links TRBV2 with TRBJ1-1; D ambiguous. The CDR3 is 14 amino acids. Germline CDR1 and CDR2: SNHLY and FYNNEI. The V and J ends lost 6 bases and 0 bases respectively, with 11 bases between them. The DNA for the CDR3 is TGTGCCAGCAGAGAGGACTTAATGAACACTGAAGCTTTCTTT. Translated: CASREDLMNTEAFF.

This clonotype was counted ten times or more. This chain uses TRBV29-1 with TRBJ1-2; D might be TRBD1 (6 bases). CDR3 length equals 13 residues. V lost 5 bases and J 4 bases, leaving 14 bases between the germline ends. Germline V gene sequence: CDR1 SQVTM, CDR2 ANQGSEA. CDR3 nucleotide sequence: TGCAGCGTTCAGTCCTACAGGGCCTATGGCTACACCTTC. This encodes CSVQSYRAYGYTF.